The 4 T cell receptor beta chains in this list originate from one sample, sequenced in a study of blood T cell repertoires in COVID-19. Sequencing used immunoSEQ multiplex PCR; TCRdb keeps in-frame clones, though not all of them. Among about 29,000 clones listed, 60% to 80% were seen once. The sample was peripheral blood. Every receptor here comes from a woman in her sixties or seventies with active or convalescent COVID-19.

The chain couples TRBV3-1 (or the pseudogene TRBV3-2) to TRBJ2-3; the match to TRBD2 covers 9 bases. The CDR3 runs to 16 residues. CDR1 and CDR2 from the germline V gene are LGHDT and YNNKEL (reference sequence). V lost 0 bases to trimming and J lost 8 bases; unmatched junction nucleotides: 9. CDR3 DNA: TGTGCCAGCAGCCAAGACTCGGGACTAGCTGCGGGTACGCAGTATTTT. Its translation: CASSQDSGLAAGTQYF.

The chain carries TRBV3-1 (or the pseudogene TRBV3-2) and TRBJ2-7; 7 bases map to TRBD1. The length of the CDR3 is 14 residues. Germline lookup yields CDR1 LGHDT and CDR2 YNNKEL (reference sequence). Trimming cost V 1 base and J 5 bases; bases outside gene matches: 5. CDR3 nucleotide sequence: TGTGCCAGCAGCCAAGCCGGGACAGAAAACGAGCAGTACTTC. Translated: CASSQAGTENEQYF.

This clone has only one observation. V gene TRBV7-9 combines with J gene TRBJ2-2, with TRBD1 matching 10 bases. CDR1 is SEHNR, CDR2 FQNEAQ, per germline (reference sequence). Trimming at V came to 7 bases and at J to 4 bases, leaving 9 bases not matched to a gene. CDR3 length equals 16 residues. CDR3 bases: TGTGCCAGCATCCTGACAGGGGGCGACCTCACCGGGGAGCTGTTTTTT. This codes for CASILTGGDLTGELFF.

This chain joins TRBV15 and TRBJ2-3; 8 positions match TRBD1. Germline CDR1 reads LNHNV; CDR2 reads YYDKDF (reference sequence). Trimming at V came to 5 bases and at J to 2 bases, leaving 6 bases not matched to a gene. The CDR3 is 15 residues long. The CDR3 reads CATSQQGATTDTQYF. DNA for the CDR3: TGTGCCACCAGCCAGCAGGGGGCGACCACAGATACGCAGTATTTT.